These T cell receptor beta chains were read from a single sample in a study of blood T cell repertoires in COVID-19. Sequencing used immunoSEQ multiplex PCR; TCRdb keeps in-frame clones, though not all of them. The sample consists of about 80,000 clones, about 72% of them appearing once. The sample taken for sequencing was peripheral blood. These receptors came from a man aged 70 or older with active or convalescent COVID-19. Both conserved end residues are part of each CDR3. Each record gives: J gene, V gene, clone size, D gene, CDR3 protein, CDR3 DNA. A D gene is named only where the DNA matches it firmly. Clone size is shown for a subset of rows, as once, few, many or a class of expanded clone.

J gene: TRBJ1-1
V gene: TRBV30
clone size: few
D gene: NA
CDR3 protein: CAWREQENTEAFF
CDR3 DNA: TGTGCCTGGAGAGAACAGGAAAACACTGAAGCTTTCTTT

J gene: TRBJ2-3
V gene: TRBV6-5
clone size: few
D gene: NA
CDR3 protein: CASSPRGLSTDTQYF
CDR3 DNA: TGTGCCAGCAGTCCTCGGGGGTTGAGCACAGATACGCAGTATTTT

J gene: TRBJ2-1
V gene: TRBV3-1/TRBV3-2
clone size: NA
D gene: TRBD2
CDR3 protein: CASRRTSVYNEQFF
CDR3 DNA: TGTGCCAGCAGGAGGACTAGCGTGTACAATGAGCAGTTCTTC

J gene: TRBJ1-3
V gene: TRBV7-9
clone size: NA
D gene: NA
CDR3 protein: CASSSRRGNTIYF
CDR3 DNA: TGTGCCAGCAGCTCGAGAAGAGGAAACACCATATATTTT

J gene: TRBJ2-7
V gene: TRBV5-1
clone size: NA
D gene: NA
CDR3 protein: CASSLVGESYEQYF
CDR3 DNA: TGCGCCAGCAGCTTGGTCGGGGAGTCCTACGAGCAGTACTTC

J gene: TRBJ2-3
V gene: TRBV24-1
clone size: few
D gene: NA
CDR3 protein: CATSDPGRMGTDTQYF
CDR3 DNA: TGTGCCACCAGTGATCCAGGGAGGATGGGCACAGATACGCAGTATTTT

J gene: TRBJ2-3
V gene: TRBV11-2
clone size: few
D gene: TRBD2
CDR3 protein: CASSQRTGGFSSTDTQYF
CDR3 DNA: TGTGCCAGCAGCCAGCGGACGGGGGGATTTTCTAGCACAGATACGCAGTATTTT

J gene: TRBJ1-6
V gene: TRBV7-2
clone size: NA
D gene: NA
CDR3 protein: CASSSPGRGYNSPLHF
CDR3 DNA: TGTGCCAGCAGCTCCCCAGGTCGGGGGTATAATTCACCCCTCCACTTT

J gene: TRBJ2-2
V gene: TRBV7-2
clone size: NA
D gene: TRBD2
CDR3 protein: CASSYSGGVGGELFF
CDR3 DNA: TGTGCCAGCAGCTATAGCGGGGGGGTAGGCGGGGAGCTGTTTTTT

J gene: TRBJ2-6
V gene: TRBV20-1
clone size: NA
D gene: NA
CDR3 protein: CSASKGDRGANVLTF
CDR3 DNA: TGCAGTGCTAGTAAAGGGGATCGTGGGGCCAACGTCCTGACTTTC

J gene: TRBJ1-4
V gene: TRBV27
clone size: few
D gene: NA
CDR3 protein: CASRKSRGDEKLFF
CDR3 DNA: TGTGCCAGCAGAAAGTCCCGGGGTGATGAAAAACTGTTTTTT

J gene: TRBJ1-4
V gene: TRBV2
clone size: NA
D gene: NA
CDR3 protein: CASSGAGTPNEKLFF
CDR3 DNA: TGTGCCAGCAGTGGGGCGGGGACGCCTAATGAAAAACTGTTTTTT

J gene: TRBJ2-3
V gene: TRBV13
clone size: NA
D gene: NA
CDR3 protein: CASRLRQSVDTQYF
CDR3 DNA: TGTGCCAGCAGGTTACGTCAATCGGTGGATACGCAGTATTTT

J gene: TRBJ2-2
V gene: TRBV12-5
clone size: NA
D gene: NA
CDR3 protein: CASEAGQTGGELFF
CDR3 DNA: TGTGCTAGTGAGGCAGGGCAGACGGGCGGGGAGCTGTTTTTT

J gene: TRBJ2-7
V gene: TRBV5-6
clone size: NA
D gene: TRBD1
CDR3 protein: CASSLQGAHEQYF
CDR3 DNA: TGTGCCAGCAGCTTACAGGGGGCCCACGAGCAGTACTTC

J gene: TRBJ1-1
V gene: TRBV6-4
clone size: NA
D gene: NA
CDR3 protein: CASSATRDTEAFF
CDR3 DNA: TGTGCCAGCAGTGCAACGCGGGACACTGAAGCTTTCTTT

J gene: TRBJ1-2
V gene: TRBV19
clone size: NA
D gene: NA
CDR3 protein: CASSRSRDTRIYGYTF
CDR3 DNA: TGTGCCAGTAGTAGGAGCCGGGACACTAGGATCTATGGCTACACCTTC

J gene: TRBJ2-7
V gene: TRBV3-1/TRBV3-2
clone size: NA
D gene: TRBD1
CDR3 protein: CASKRQGGYEQYF
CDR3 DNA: TGTGCCAGCAAAAGACAGGGTGGTTACGAGCAGTACTTC

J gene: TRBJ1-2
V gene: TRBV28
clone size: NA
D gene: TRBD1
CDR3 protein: CASRPGQIYGYTF
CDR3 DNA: TGTGCCAGCAGACCGGGACAGATCTATGGCTACACCTTC

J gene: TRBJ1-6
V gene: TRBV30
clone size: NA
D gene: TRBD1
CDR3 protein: CAWSGDRASSYNSPLHF
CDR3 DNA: TGTGCCTGGAGTGGGGACAGGGCAAGCTCCTATAATTCACCCCTCCACTTT

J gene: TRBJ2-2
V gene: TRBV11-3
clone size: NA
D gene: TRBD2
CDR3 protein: CASSPPSGGARGGELFF
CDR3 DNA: TGTGCCAGCAGCCCTCCTAGCGGGGGGGCCCGGGGCGGGGAGCTGTTTTTT